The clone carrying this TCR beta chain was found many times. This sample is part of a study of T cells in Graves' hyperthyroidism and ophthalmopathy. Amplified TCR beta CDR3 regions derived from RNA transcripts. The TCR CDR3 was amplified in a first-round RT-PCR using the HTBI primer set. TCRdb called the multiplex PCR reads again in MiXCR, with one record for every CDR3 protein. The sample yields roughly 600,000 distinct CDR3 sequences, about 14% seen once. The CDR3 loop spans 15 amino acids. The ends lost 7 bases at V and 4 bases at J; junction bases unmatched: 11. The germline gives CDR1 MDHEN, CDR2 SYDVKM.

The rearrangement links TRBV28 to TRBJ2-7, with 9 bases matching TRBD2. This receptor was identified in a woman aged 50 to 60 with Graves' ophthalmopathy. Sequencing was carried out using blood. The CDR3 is CASKSAAGGPYEQYF. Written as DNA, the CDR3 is TGTGCCAGCAAATCCGCGGCGGGAGGGCCGTACGAGCAGTACTTC.